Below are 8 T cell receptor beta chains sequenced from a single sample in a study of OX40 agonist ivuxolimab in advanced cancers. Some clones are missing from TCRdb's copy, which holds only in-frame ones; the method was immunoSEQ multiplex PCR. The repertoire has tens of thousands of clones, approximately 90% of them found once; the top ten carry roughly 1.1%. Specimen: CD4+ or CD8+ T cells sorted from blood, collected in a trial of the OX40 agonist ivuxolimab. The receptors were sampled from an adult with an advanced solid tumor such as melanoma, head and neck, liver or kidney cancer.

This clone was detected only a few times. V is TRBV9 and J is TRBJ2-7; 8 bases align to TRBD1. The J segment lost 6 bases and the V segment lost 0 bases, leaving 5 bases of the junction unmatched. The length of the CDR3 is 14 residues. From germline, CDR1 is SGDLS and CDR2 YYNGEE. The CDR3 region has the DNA TGTGCCAGCAGCGTAGAGAGGACAGGGCCCGAGCAGTACTTC. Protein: CASSVERTGPEQYF.

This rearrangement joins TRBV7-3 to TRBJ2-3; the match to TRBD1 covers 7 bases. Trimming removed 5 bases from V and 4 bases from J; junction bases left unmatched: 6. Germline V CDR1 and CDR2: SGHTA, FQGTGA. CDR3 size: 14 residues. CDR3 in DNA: TGTGCCAGCAGCACGACAGGGAGCGCAGATACGCAGTATTTT. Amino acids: CASSTTGSADTQYF.

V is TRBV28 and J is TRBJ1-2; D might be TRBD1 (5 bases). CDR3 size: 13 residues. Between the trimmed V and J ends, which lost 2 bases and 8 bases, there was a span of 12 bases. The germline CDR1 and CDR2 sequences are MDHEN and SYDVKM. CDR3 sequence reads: CASSLGRAGGYTF. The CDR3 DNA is TGTGCCAGCAGTTTAGGCAGGGCGGGAGGCTACACCTTC.

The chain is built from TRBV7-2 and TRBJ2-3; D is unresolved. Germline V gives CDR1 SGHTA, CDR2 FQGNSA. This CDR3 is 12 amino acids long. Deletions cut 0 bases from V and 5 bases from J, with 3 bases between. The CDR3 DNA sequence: TGTGCCAGCAGCTTAGCCGTAGATACGCAGTATTTT. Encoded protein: CASSLAVDTQYF.

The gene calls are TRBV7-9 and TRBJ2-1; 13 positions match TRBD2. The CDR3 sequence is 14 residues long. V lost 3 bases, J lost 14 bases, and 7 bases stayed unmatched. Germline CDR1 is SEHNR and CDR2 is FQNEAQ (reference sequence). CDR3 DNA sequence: TGTGCCAGCAGCTTCGGACTAGCGGGAGATCGGGAGTTCTTC. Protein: CASSFGLAGDREFF.

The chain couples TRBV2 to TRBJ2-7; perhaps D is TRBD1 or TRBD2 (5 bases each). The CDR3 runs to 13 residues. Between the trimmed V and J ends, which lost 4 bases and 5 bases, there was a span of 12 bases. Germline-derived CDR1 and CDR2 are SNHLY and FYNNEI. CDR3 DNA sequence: TGTGCCAGCAGTGTCGGGACCGGGAACGAGCAGTACTTC. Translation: CASSVGTGNEQYF.

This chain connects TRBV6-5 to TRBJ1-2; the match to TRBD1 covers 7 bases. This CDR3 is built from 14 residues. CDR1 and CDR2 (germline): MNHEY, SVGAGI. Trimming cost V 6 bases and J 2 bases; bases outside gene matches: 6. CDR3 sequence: CASRKTGVNYGYTF. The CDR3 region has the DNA TGTGCCAGCAGGAAAACAGGGGTAAACTATGGCTACACCTTC.

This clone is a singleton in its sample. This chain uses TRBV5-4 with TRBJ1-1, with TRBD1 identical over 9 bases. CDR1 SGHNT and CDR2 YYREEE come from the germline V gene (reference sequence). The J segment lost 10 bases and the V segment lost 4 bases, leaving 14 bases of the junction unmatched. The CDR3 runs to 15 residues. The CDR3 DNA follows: TGTGCCAGCAGCCTCAGGGACAGGGAGCTAATGCCAGCTTTCTTT. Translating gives CASSLRDRELMPAFF.